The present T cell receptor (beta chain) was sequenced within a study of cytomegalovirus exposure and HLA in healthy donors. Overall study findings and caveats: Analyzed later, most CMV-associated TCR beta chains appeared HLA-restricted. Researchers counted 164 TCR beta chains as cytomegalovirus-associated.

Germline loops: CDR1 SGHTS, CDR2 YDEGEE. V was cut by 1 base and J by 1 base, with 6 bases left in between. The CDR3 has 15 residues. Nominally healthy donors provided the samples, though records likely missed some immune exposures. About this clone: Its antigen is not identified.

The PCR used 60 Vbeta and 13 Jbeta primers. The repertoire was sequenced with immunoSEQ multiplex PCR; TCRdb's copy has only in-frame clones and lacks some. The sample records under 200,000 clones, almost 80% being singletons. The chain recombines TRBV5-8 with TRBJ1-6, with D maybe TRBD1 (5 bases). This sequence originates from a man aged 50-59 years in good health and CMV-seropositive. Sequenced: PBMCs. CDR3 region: CASSLRGSYNSPLHF. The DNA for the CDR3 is TGTGCCAGCAGCTTGCGGGGGTCCTATAATTCACCCCTCCACTTT.